This entry lists 17 T cell receptor beta chains sequenced from one sample in a study of blood T cell repertoires in COVID-19. Sequencing was performed with immunoSEQ multiplex PCR; in TCRdb, only in-frame clones are kept and a portion is missing. Among approximately 240,000 clones listed, 80% to 90% were seen once. The sample consisted of peripheral blood. The receptors shown here come from a woman aged 60-75 years who had recovered from COVID-19.

The V call is TRBV24-1, the J call TRBJ2-1; weak D call: TRBD2 (6 bases). This CDR3 has 15 residues. From germline, CDR1 is KGHDR and CDR2 SFDVKD. Trimming took 4 bases from V and 8 from J, leaving 17 bases between them. This chain's CDR3 is CATSDPRGLDDEQFF. The CDR3 region has the DNA TGTGCCACCAGTGACCCGAGGGGACTCGACGATGAGCAGTTCTTC.

The table lists this clone with a count of one. The chain links TRBV5-1 to TRBJ1-6; 7 positions agree with TRBD1. J lost 7 bases, V lost 2 bases, and 6 bases had no gene match. This CDR3 comprises 15 residues. The germline gives CDR1 SGHRS, CDR2 YFSETQ. The CDR3 region has the DNA TGCGCCAGCAGCTTAGGGGACAGCCTAAATTCACCCCTCCACTTT. Amino acid sequence: CASSLGDSLNSPLHF.

V is TRBV27 and J is TRBJ2-5, with D perhaps matching TRBD1 (5 bases). The CDR3 loop spans 13 amino acids. Germline CDR1 is MNHEY and CDR2 is SMNVEV (reference sequence). V was cut by 4 bases and J by 5 bases, with 11 bases left in between. In DNA, the CDR3 is TGTGCCAGCAGTTATAGGGGTGTGGAGACCCAGTACTTC. Translation gives CASSYRGVETQYF.

This chain connects TRBV18 to TRBJ1-2, with a possible D match to TRBD1 (6 bases). Germline CDR1 is KGHSH and CDR2 is LQKENI. V was trimmed by 4 bases and J by 3 bases, leaving 9 bases between them. The CDR3 is 13 amino acids. This CDR3 reads CASSQAGDYGYTF. DNA of the CDR3: TGTGCCAGCTCACAGGCAGGGGACTATGGCTACACCTTC.

The rearrangement joins TRBV3-1 (or the pseudogene TRBV3-2) to TRBJ1-5; D is undetermined. Trimming removed 1 base at V and 6 bases at J, with 13 bases between. Germline loops: CDR1 LGHDT, CDR2 YNNKEL (reference sequence). The CDR3 length is 15 residues. CDR3 region: CASSQVYSGGQPQHF. The CDR3 DNA sequence: TGTGCCAGCAGCCAAGTTTATAGCGGAGGTCAGCCCCAGCATTTT.

The chain recombines TRBV6-5 with TRBJ2-5; TRBD2 aligns across 10 bases. The CDR3 has 15 residues. The trim removed 3 bases at V and 4 bases at J, leaving 5 bases unmatched. CDR1 is MNHEY and CDR2 is SVGAGI in the germline V gene. The CDR3: CASSYLAGGGETQYF. The CDR3 DNA follows: TGTGCCAGCAGTTATTTAGCGGGGGGTGGAGAGACCCAGTACTTC.

The CDR3 reads CASSHTGGNYEQYF. DNA of the CDR3: TGTGCCAGCAGTCATACTGGGGGGAACTACGAGCAGTACTTC. The rearrangement uses TRBV27 and TRBJ2-7, with D possibly matching TRBD2 (6 bases). Trimming removed 5 bases at V and 3 bases at J, with 14 bases between. Germline CDR1 is MNHEY and CDR2 is SMNVEV (reference sequence). The CDR3 consists of 14 residues.

The chain carries TRBV27 and TRBJ2-5, with 9 bases lining up with TRBD1. This CDR3 is built from 14 residues. Germline assignment: CDR1 MNHEY and CDR2 SMNVEV (reference sequence). Losses at the gene ends were 5 bases for V and 7 bases for J; bases not matched to a gene: 8. CDR3 loop: CASSPPGQGLTQYF. The CDR3 DNA sequence: TGTGCCAGCAGTCCTCCGGGACAGGGATTGACCCAGTACTTC.

This chain connects TRBV4-2 to TRBJ2-1; the match to TRBD2 covers 11 bases. Unmatched junction bases numbered 13, after V lost 0 bases and J lost 6 bases. This CDR3 has 19 amino acids. Germline V CDR1 and CDR2: LGHNA, YNFKEQ. CDR3: CASSQDLTTVAGGLNEQFF. In nucleotides, the CDR3 is TGTGCCAGCAGCCAAGACCTAACCACGGTAGCGGGGGGGCTCAATGAGCAGTTCTTC.

The CDR3 loop reads CASSRRTGRDSPLHF. The CDR3 DNA is TGTGCCAGCAGCCGTAGGACAGGGAGGGATTCACCCCTCCACTTT. The V call is TRBV5-6, the J call TRBJ1-6; TRBD1 agrees at 8 bases. The V and J ends lost 4 bases and 8 bases, in that order; junction bases with no gene match: 8. Germline assignment: CDR1 SGHDT and CDR2 YYEEEE. The CDR3 sequence is 15 residues long. Full variable domain (outside the CDR3, taken from reference TRBV5-6 and TRBJ1-6): DAGVTQSPTHLIKTRGQQVTLRCSPKSGHDTVSWYQQALGQGPQFIFQYYEEEERQRGNFPDRFSGHQFPNYSSELNVNALLLGDSALYLCASSRRTGRDSPLHFGNGTRLTVT.

In its sample, this clone was seen once. The genes are TRBV12-3 or TRBV12-4 and TRBJ2-1; the D gene is possibly TRBD1 (5 bases). V was cut by 3 bases and J by 7 bases, with 10 bases left in between. This CDR3 contains 13 residues. CDR3 protein: CASSFQGWNEQFF. CDR3 DNA sequence: TGTGCCAGCAGTTTTCAGGGTTGGAATGAGCAGTTCTTC.

This chain uses TRBV7-9 with TRBJ2-5, with unresolved D. Germline values: CDR1 SEHNR, CDR2 FQNEAQ (reference sequence). There are 15 residues in the CDR3. Trimming took 5 bases from V and 3 from J, leaving 16 bases between them. The CDR3 sequence is CASSRQVSVEETQYF. The CDR3 DNA is TGTGCCAGCAGCCGACAAGTCTCGGTGGAAGAGACCCAGTACTTC.

A word on this clone: Germline is not matched at one junction end, which may reflect a read error. The genes are TRBV7-2 and TRBJ2-1; 9 nucleotides match TRBD2. Per germline, CDR1 SGHTA and CDR2 FQGNSA. The CDR3 length is 14 residues. CDR3 bases: TGTGCCAGCAGCCTAGCGGGGCTTACCAATGAGCAGTTCTTC. Translated: CASSLAGLTNEQFF. Full variable domain (remainder filled in from reference TRBV7-2 and TRBJ2-1): GAGVSQSPSNKVTEKGKDVELRCDPISGHTALYWYRQSLGQGLEFLIYFQGNSAPDKSGLPSDRFSAERTGGSVSTLTIQRTQQEDSAVYLCASSLAGLTNEQFFGPGTRLTVL.

Worth noting for this clone: Other DNA sequences in the same sample also yield this CDR3. This CDR3 is CASSLGSSSSTDTQYF. CDR3 in DNA: TGCGCCAGCAGCTTGGGATCCAGTTCTAGCACAGATACGCAGTATTTT. V usage is TRBV5-1 and J usage is TRBJ2-3; D remains unclear. This CDR3 region has 16 residues. Germline values: CDR1 SGHRS, CDR2 YFSETQ. The ends were cut back, 0 bases at V and 0 bases at J, with 11 bases in the middle.

V gene TRBV5-1 combines with J gene TRBJ1-1; tentative D call: TRBD1 (5 bases). CDR1 is SGHRS, CDR2 YFSETQ, per germline. V lost 0 bases to trimming and J lost 0 bases, with 15 bases between them. CDR3 size: 17 residues. DNA of the CDR3: TGCGCCAGCAGCTTGGCCACCTCAGGGATGCTGAACACTGAAGCTTTCTTT. This sequence encodes CASSLATSGMLNTEAFF.

The CDR3 bases are TGTGCCAGCAGCTGGGAGACAGGAGACAATCAGCCCCAGCATTTT. It codes for CASSWETGDNQPQHF. The chain combines TRBV7-2 with TRBJ1-5, with a possible D match to TRBD1 (6 bases). The V gene's germline CDR1 is SGHTA and CDR2 FQGNSA. Trimming removed 4 bases at V and 3 bases at J, with 13 bases between. The CDR3 spans 15 residues.

CDR3 in DNA: TGTGCCAGCAGCCCACGACAGGGGCCCTACGAGCAGTACTTC. As protein: CASSPRQGPYEQYF. The gene calls are TRBV6-5 and TRBJ2-7; TRBD1 matches at 8 bases. CDR1 and CDR2 (germline): MNHEY, SVGAGI. The CDR3 is made up of 14 amino acids. Trimming at V came to 6 bases and at J to 2 bases, leaving 6 bases not matched to a gene.